What follows are 20 T cell receptor beta chains derived from one specimen sequenced in a study of PD-1 blockade in classical Hodgkin lymphoma. Every patient experienced relapse after autologous stem cell transplantation, and brentuximab vedotin exposure varied. Assay: immunoSEQ multiplex PCR; the TCRdb copy retains only in-frame clones and omits some. The sample contains some 21,000 clones, roughly 72% of which appear only once. This specimen was peripheral blood mononuclear cells (PBMCs), taken at baseline. The receptors originated from a human donor with classical Hodgkin lymphoma.

CDR3 amino acids: CASSSGTGFYNEQFF. Here the CDR3 DNA reads TGCGCCAGCAGCTCCGGGACAGGGTTCTACAATGAGCAGTTCTTC. This chain uses TRBV5-1 with TRBJ2-1; 9 bases agree with TRBD1. J lost 3 bases, V lost 3 bases, and 4 bases had no gene match. This CDR3 contains 15 residues. Looked up from germline, CDR1 is SGHRS and CDR2 is YFSETQ.

This chain uses TRBV6-5 with TRBJ2-7, with 11 bases lining up with TRBD2. The CDR3 covers 15 residues. Germline CDR1 MNHEY, CDR2 SVGAGI. V gave up 6 bases and J gave up 1 base; unmatched junction bases: 5. The CDR3 nucleotides read TGTGCCAGCAGACAACTAGCGGGAGATTCCTACGAGCAGTACTTC. This translates into CASRQLAGDSYEQYF.

A few counts support this clone. The chain couples TRBV30 to TRBJ1-1; D is unresolved. Trimming stripped 2 bases from V and 0 bases from J, with 13 bases between. This CDR3 has 15 amino acids. Per the germline V gene, CDR1 is GTSNPN and CDR2 is SVGIG (reference sequence). Here the CDR3 DNA reads TGTGCCTGGAGTCGAACCCGGCAGCTGAACACTGAAGCTTTCTTT. Protein: CAWSRTRQLNTEAFF.

This clone was observed a few times. CDR3 sequence (DNA): TGTGCCAGCAGCCAAGACAGTCGTTTTGATTCACCCCTCCACTTT. Protein product: CASSQDSRFDSPLHF. V usage is TRBV4-2 and J usage is TRBJ1-6; D is unresolved. Trimming pared 0 bases from V and 8 bases from J, leaving 11 bases between. The CDR3 has 15 residues. Germline V gene sequence: CDR1 LGHNA, CDR2 YNFKEQ.

The chain uses TRBV18 and TRBJ2-7, with a possible D match to TRBD2 (5 bases). This CDR3 spans 15 amino acids. In germline, CDR1 is KGHSH, CDR2 LQKENI. Trimming pared 2 bases from V and 0 bases from J, leaving 11 bases between. The CDR3 DNA reads as TGTGCCAGCTCACCAGGGATAGGGAGCTCCTACGAGCAGTACTTC. Encoded protein: CASSPGIGSSYEQYF.

This clone was seen a single time. This chain links TRBV7-3 with TRBJ1-1; 8 bases are shared with TRBD1. The CDR3 sequence is 14 residues long. Germline V CDR1 and CDR2: SGHTA, FQGTGA. The junction had 6 bases not matched to a gene; V was cut back by 5 bases and J by 4 bases. The CDR3 coding sequence is TGTGCCAGCAGCCAGACAGGGGAAGGCACTGAAGCTTTCTTT. It is translated as CASSQTGEGTEAFF.

This chain joins TRBV28 and TRBJ1-2; D unclear. Trimming removed 6 bases at V and 4 bases at J, with 15 bases between. Germline CDR1 reads MDHEN; CDR2 reads SYDVKM. The CDR3 has 14 amino acids. The DNA of the CDR3 is TGTGCCAGCAGCGCAGCCTCCAGGAGCTATGGCTACACCTTC. It yields the protein CASSAASRSYGYTF.

The chain uses TRBV2 and TRBJ2-2; 8 bases align to TRBD2. Unmatched junction bases numbered 4, after V lost 3 bases and J lost 4 bases. Germline-derived CDR1 and CDR2 are SNHLY and FYNNEI. The CDR3 loop spans 15 amino acids. In DNA, the CDR3 is TGTGCCAGCAGTGATCCAGCGGGGGTCACCGGGGAGCTGTTTTTT. Protein sequence: CASSDPAGVTGELFF. The variable domain in full, with the rest retrieved from reference TRBV2 and TRBJ2-2, is EPEVTQTPSHQVTQMGQEVILRCVPISNHLYFYWYRQILGQKVEFLVSFYNNEISEKSEIFDDQFSVERPDGSNFTLKIRSTKLEDSAMYFCASSDPAGVTGELFFGEGSRLTVL.

V usage is TRBV21-1 and J usage is TRBJ2-7; TRBD1, the table's D call, lacks a check against the DNA. TRBV21-1 corresponds to a pseudogene. The CDR3 spans 16 residues. CDR3 sequence: CASSKIDRGLGYEQYF. The CDR3 nucleotides are TGTGCCAGCAGCAAAATAGACAGGGGGCTCGGCTACGAGCAGTACTTC.

V is TRBV16 and J is TRBJ1-6; maybe TRBD1 (5 bases). The germline CDR1 and CDR2 sequences are KGHSY and FQNENV. CDR3 length: 16 residues. The V and J ends lost 0 bases and 9 bases respectively, with 15 bases between them. In nucleotides, the CDR3 is TGTGCCAGCAGCCAATCGGGGGGGACCCCCTTTTCACCCCTCCACTTT. Its translation: CASSQSGGTPFSPLHF.

The rearrangement joins TRBV5-1 to TRBJ1-1; D is unresolved. The CDR3 is 15 residues long. The germline V and J ends were trimmed by 5 bases and 10 bases, with 24 bases remaining between them. Germline CDR1 SGHRS, CDR2 YFSETQ. In nucleotides, the CDR3 is TGCGCCAGCAGTCCGATGGAGAGTCTCTACTGGGGAGCTTTCTTT. This gives the protein CASSPMESLYWGAFF.

The gene calls are TRBV5-1 and TRBJ2-1; 9 positions match TRBD1. Germline trimming cut 3 bases from V and 10 bases from J; bases unmatched to any gene: 8. The CDR3 covers 14 residues. From germline, CDR1 is SGHRS and CDR2 YFSETQ. The CDR3 protein is CASSSGQGLKEQFF. CDR3 coding DNA: TGCGCCAGCAGCTCCGGACAGGGGCTGAAGGAGCAGTTCTTC.

The chain has TRBV7-8 and TRBJ2-1; tentatively, D is TRBD1 or TRBD2 (5 bases each). The V gene's germline CDR1 is SGHVS and CDR2 FQNEAQ. This CDR3 contains 15 residues. Trimming removed 5 bases at V and 2 bases at J, with 13 bases between. This chain's CDR3 is CASSPGAATYNEQFF. CDR3 sequence (DNA): TGTGCCAGCAGCCCCGGGGCGGCCACCTACAATGAGCAGTTCTTC.

V is TRBV2 and J is TRBJ2-1; 12 bases fit TRBD2. J gave up 3 bases and V 7 bases, and 7 bases lay outside the gene matches. This CDR3 is 16 amino acids long. CDR1 and CDR2 (germline): SNHLY, FYNNEI. This CDR3 reads CASTLAGGSFYNEQFF. CDR3 in DNA: TGTGCCAGCACGCTAGCGGGAGGGTCCTTCTACAATGAGCAGTTCTTC.

V usage is TRBV14 and J usage is TRBJ1-2, with TRBD1 as a possible D gene (5 bases). The CDR3 totals 16 residues. The V end lost 0 bases, the J end lost 7 bases, and 18 bases lay between the germline ends. Germline V gene sequence: CDR1 SGHDN, CDR2 FVKESK. The CDR3 loop reads CASSQDRGYVGSGYTF. CDR3 DNA sequence: TGTGCCAGCAGCCAAGATCGGGGGTACGTCGGCAGTGGCTACACCTTC. Full variable domain (remainder filled in from reference TRBV14 and TRBJ1-2): EAGVTQFPSHSVIEKGQTVTLRCDPISGHDNLYWYRRVMGKEIKFLLHFVKESKQDESGMPNNRFLAERTGGTYSTLKVQPAELEDSGVYFCASSQDRGYVGSGYTFGSGTRLTVV.

The chain is built from TRBV30 and TRBJ2-7; no clear D gene. Germline CDR1 GTSNPN, CDR2 SVGIG (reference sequence). This CDR3 is 11 amino acids long. V shed 1 base and J shed 2 bases, with 3 bases lying between them. As DNA, the CDR3 is TGTGCCTGGAGTGGCACCTACGAGCAGTACTTC. Protein product: CAWSGTYEQYF.

This clone has only a few counts. One junction end does not reproduce the germline sequence, and a read error may be involved. The V and J genes are TRBV5-6 and TRBJ1-2; D is unresolved. Germline CDR1 is SGHDT and CDR2 is YYEEEE. The CDR3 loop spans 13 amino acids. CDR3 loop: CASRLEGRSGYTF. The CDR3, as DNA: TGTGCCAGCAGATTGGAGGGCAGGAGCGGCTACACCTTC.

This clone was seen only a few times. V usage is TRBV7-2 and J usage is TRBJ2-5, with D unclear. The CDR3 is 15 amino acids. Looked up from germline, CDR1 is SGHTA and CDR2 is FQGNSA. V lost 1 base, J lost 5 bases, and 14 bases lay in between. The CDR3 region has the DNA TGTGCCAGCAGCTTAGTAGGTGGGGTAAGGGAGACCCAGTACTTC. It encodes CASSLVGGVRETQYF. Variable domain in full (rest from reference TRBV7-2 and TRBJ2-5): GAGVSQSPSNKVTEKGKDVELRCDPISGHTALYWYRQSLGQGLEFLIYFQGNSAPDKSGLPSDRFSAERTGGSVSTLTIQRTQQEDSAVYLCASSLVGGVRETQYFGPGTRLLVL.

In its sample, this clone was seen a few times. J is TRBJ1-6 and V is TRBV7-2; D is ambiguous. The V gene lost 5 bases and the J gene lost 10 bases, with 12 bases spanning the gap. Germline assignment: CDR1 SGHTA and CDR2 FQGNSA. The CDR3 has 13 amino acids. The CDR3 sequence: CASSLPAGSPLHF. The CDR3 DNA sequence: TGTGCCAGCAGCCTCCCGGCGGGATCACCCCTCCACTTT. The full variable domain, in which reference TRBV7-2 and TRBJ1-6 provide the parts outside the CDR3, is GAGVSQSPSNKVTEKGKDVELRCDPISGHTALYWYRQSLGQGLEFLIYFQGNSAPDKSGLPSDRFSAERTGGSVSTLTIQRTQQEDSAVYLCASSLPAGSPLHFGNGTRLTVT.

V usage is TRBV5-1 and J usage is TRBJ1-3; a possible D gene is TRBD1 (5 bases). The CDR3 totals 14 residues. Germline lookup yields CDR1 SGHRS and CDR2 YFSETQ. Trimming left V 0 bases short and J 2 bases short, with 6 bases between. CDR3 DNA: TGCGCCAGCAGCTTGGAGACAGCTGGAAACACCATATATTTT. It is translated as CASSLETAGNTIYF.